The 30 T cell receptor beta chains below come from one sample, sequenced in a study of shared clonotypes between healthy human individuals. Generated by immunoSEQ multiplex PCR, the TCRdb table keeps only in-frame clones and is missing some. Here the sample spans some 2,000,000 clones, 90% to 95% being singletons. Source material: naive CD4+ T cells sorted from blood. Subset: CD45RA+ positively selected. All receptors derive from a man aged 18 to 29 in good health.

The rearrangement joins TRBV19 to TRBJ2-2, with D tentatively TRBD1 (6 bases). The germline gives CDR1 LNHDA, CDR2 SQIVND (reference sequence). With 6 bases removed from V and 5 bases from J, the gap between germline ends came to 16 bases. The CDR3 totals 15 residues. The CDR3 bases are TGTGCCAGTAGCCCACCAGGGGTAAGGACCGGGGAGCTGTTTTTT. Translation gives CASSPPGVRTGELFF.

This chain links TRBV28 with TRBJ1-4; D ambiguous. CDR1 and CDR2 (germline): MDHEN, SYDVKM. This CDR3 contains 12 residues. V shed 4 bases and J shed 8 bases, with 8 bases lying between them. In DNA, the CDR3 is TGTGCCAGCAGTTCTGTGTCCGAAAAACTGTTTTTT. Its translation is CASSSVSEKLFF.

V gene TRBV10-2 combines with J gene TRBJ2-6; D uncertain. CDR1 is WSHSY and CDR2 is SAAADI in the germline V gene. V gave up 5 bases and J gave up 2 bases, with 7 bases separating them. The CDR3 consists of 14 residues. The DNA of the CDR3 is TGCGCCAGCAGTCTAGGGACTGGGGCCAACGTCCTGACTTTC. Translation: CASSLGTGANVLTF.

This chain links TRBV5-1 with TRBJ1-2; 8 bases agree with TRBD1. The CDR3 length is 12 residues. V shed 4 bases and J 7 bases; nucleotides not matched to a gene: 3. Germline V gives CDR1 SGHRS, CDR2 YFSETQ. The CDR3 loop reads CASSQDRVGYTF. The CDR3 DNA reads as TGCGCCAGCAGCCAGGACAGGGTTGGCTACACCTTC.

The chain is built from TRBV7-9 and TRBJ1-6, with D possibly matching TRBD1 (5 bases). V was clipped by 6 bases and J by 14 bases, with 20 bases between them. CDR1 is SEHNR, CDR2 FQNEAQ, per germline (reference sequence). The CDR3 is 14 residues long. Here the CDR3 DNA reads TGTGCCAGCAGTATGGGGACCGGGGCCGTAGCCCTCCACTTT. It translates to CASSMGTGAVALHF.

Turning to this clone: Other DNA sequences in this specimen translate into the identical CDR3. This chain links TRBV20-1 with TRBJ2-5; possible D gene TRBD1, 6 bases. Per the germline V gene, CDR1 is DFQATT and CDR2 is SNEGSKA (reference sequence). Trimming removed 3 bases from V and 5 bases from J, with 7 bases in between. The CDR3 totals 11 residues. DNA for the CDR3: TGCAGTGCTAGGGGGGCTGAGACCCAGTACTTC. Translating it yields CSARGAETQYF.

The gene calls are TRBV18 and TRBJ2-7; TRBD1 is a possible D gene (5 bases). Per germline, CDR1 KGHSH and CDR2 LQKENI. The CDR3 has 13 amino acids. The V and J ends lost 6 bases and 3 bases respectively, with 12 bases between them. The CDR3 coding sequence is TGTGCCAGCTCCGCGAACAGGAACTACGAGCAGTACTTC. Translated, it gives CASSANRNYEQYF.

The chain uses TRBV7-2 and TRBJ2-7; 9 bases map to TRBD1. CDR1 and CDR2 (germline): SGHTA, FQGNSA. The CDR3 is 15 amino acids. The V gene end was trimmed by 1 base and the J gene end by 2 bases; junction bases not matched to a gene: 3. The CDR3 loop is CASSLDYRGPYEQYF. CDR3 nucleotide sequence: TGTGCCAGCAGCTTAGACTACAGGGGGCCCTACGAGCAGTACTTC.

This chain links TRBV7-2 with TRBJ1-2, with D possibly being TRBD1 (5 bases). The germline V gene has CDR1 SGHTA and CDR2 FQGNSA. V was clipped by 1 base and J by 8 bases, with 11 bases between them. The CDR3 is 13 amino acids. CDR3 protein: CASSLVAGLGYTF. CDR3 nucleotides: TGTGCCAGCAGCTTAGTGGCAGGGTTGGGCTACACCTTC.

V gene TRBV29-1 combines with J gene TRBJ2-2; D call uncertain. The V end was cut by 1 base, the J end by 6 bases, with 15 bases between. CDR3 length equals 15 residues. Germline assignment: CDR1 SQVTM and CDR2 ANQGSEA. As DNA, the CDR3 is TGCAGCGTTGAAGTCCCCAACCTGGTACCCGGGGAGCTGTTTTTT. Residues: CSVEVPNLVPGELFF.

The chain uses TRBV19 and TRBJ2-5; no clear D gene. CDR1 is LNHDA and CDR2 is SQIVND in the germline V gene (reference sequence). The CDR3 is 15 amino acids. Trimming removed 8 bases at V and 0 bases at J, with 16 bases between. CDR3 region: CASGSAPGYQETQYF. Written as DNA, the CDR3 is TGTGCCAGTGGTTCTGCTCCTGGATACCAAGAGACCCAGTACTTC.

In this sample, this clone turned up once. The chain has TRBV7-9 and TRBJ1-4; possibly TRBD1 for D (5 bases). This CDR3 region has 14 residues. V dropped 4 bases and J dropped 6 bases, with 12 bases sitting between them. CDR1 is SEHNR, CDR2 FQNEAQ, per germline (reference sequence). The CDR3 DNA reads TGTGCCAGCAGCTCCAGGGTCATGGATGAAAAACTGTTTTTT. Its translation: CASSSRVMDEKLFF.

V is TRBV15 and J is TRBJ1-1, with TRBD1 matching over 7 bases. Germline-derived CDR1 and CDR2 are LNHNV and YYDKDF (reference sequence). J lost 6 bases, V lost 2 bases, and 12 bases had no gene match. The CDR3 covers 16 residues. CDR3 coding DNA: TGTGCCACCAGCAGAAAAAGACAGGGAGAGAGAGCTGAAGCTTTCTTT. Translated, it gives CATSRKRQGERAEAFF.

The chain uses TRBV5-4 and TRBJ2-3; D not resolved. Trimming pared 4 bases from V and 0 bases from J, leaving 12 bases between. There are 15 residues in the CDR3. CDR1 and CDR2 from the germline V gene are SGHNT and YYREEE (reference sequence). The CDR3 DNA reads TGTGCCAGCAGCGCTCGGACGTCGAGCACAGATACGCAGTATTTT. This translates into CASSARTSSTDTQYF.

V gene TRBV6-5 combines with J gene TRBJ2-3, with 7 bases identical to TRBD2. Trimming at V came to 0 bases and at J to 6 bases, leaving 3 bases not matched to a gene. CDR1 and CDR2 (germline): MNHEY, SVGAGI. The CDR3 length is 14 residues. CDR3 bases: TGTGCCAGCAGTTACTCGGGGGGAGGGGATACGCAGTATTTT. Amino acids: CASSYSGGGDTQYF.

This sequence joins TRBV10-1 and TRBJ2-3, with D possibly being TRBD2 (5 bases). In germline, CDR1 is WNHNN, CDR2 SYGVQD (reference sequence). This CDR3 contains 15 residues. Trimming removed 0 bases from V and 1 base from J, with 8 bases in between. The DNA for the CDR3 is TGCGCCAGCAGTGAGTCGCAGCGGCGCACAGATACGCAGTATTTT. Translation gives CASSESQRRTDTQYF.

This clone was recorded once. This chain links TRBV10-3 with TRBJ1-2, with 10 positions matching TRBD1. From germline, CDR1 is ENHRY and CDR2 SYGVKD. With 4 bases clipped from V and 4 bases from J, the junction kept 6 bases outside the gene matches. This CDR3 region has 15 residues. The CDR3: CAISAGQGISYGYTF. The CDR3, as DNA: TGTGCCATCAGTGCGGGACAGGGGATTAGCTATGGCTACACCTTC.

The chain is built from TRBV5-1 and TRBJ2-5; D possibly corresponds to TRBD1 (5 bases). Germline lookup yields CDR1 SGHRS and CDR2 YFSETQ. The CDR3 loop spans 14 amino acids. Trimming left V 7 bases short and J 3 bases short, with 16 bases between. The CDR3 DNA follows: TGCGCCAGCTCCTTTGACAGCAGAAAAGAGACCCAGTACTTC. It specifies CASSFDSRKETQYF.

The rearrangement uses TRBV7-9 and TRBJ1-4, with 7 bases that match TRBD1. The CDR3 extends over 14 amino acids. The germline CDR1 and CDR2 sequences are SEHNR and FQNEAQ (reference sequence). Trimming removed 3 bases from V and 5 bases from J; junction bases left unmatched: 3. The CDR3 coding sequence is TGTGCCAGCAGCTTGGACAGGATGAATGAAAAACTGTTTTTT. Translation gives CASSLDRMNEKLFF. Supplemented by reference TRBV7-9 and TRBJ1-4, the full variable domain reads DTGVSQNPRHKITKRGQNVTFRCDPISEHNRLYWYRQTLGQGPEFLTYFQNEAQLEKSRLLSDRFSAERPKGSFSTLEIQRTEQGDSAMYLCASSLDRMNEKLFFGSGTQLSVL.

The V call is TRBV5-1, the J call TRBJ2-7; TRBD1 aligns across 11 bases. The V segment lost 3 bases and the J segment 0 bases; nucleotides outside the gene matches: 2. There are 15 residues in the CDR3. Germline V lookup: CDR1 SGHRS, CDR2 YFSETQ. Here the CDR3 reads CASSWTGGVSYEQYF. The CDR3 coding sequence is TGCGCCAGCAGCTGGACAGGGGGCGTCTCCTACGAGCAGTACTTC.

This chain joins TRBV4-1 and TRBJ1-4; the D gene is possibly TRBD1 (6 bases). Germline CDR1 and CDR2: MGHRA and YSYEKL. This CDR3 has 17 residues. Between the trimmed V and J ends, which lost 0 bases and 10 bases, there was a span of 21 bases. CDR3 sequence reads: CASSQEDLDRGRGKLFF. Here the CDR3 DNA reads TGCGCCAGCAGCCAAGAAGACCTGGACAGAGGAAGGGGAAAACTGTTTTTT.

Worth noting for this clone: Other DNA sequences in the same sample also yield this CDR3. The V and J genes are TRBV11-3 and TRBJ2-3; 13 bases fit TRBD2. Germline values: CDR1 SGHNT, CDR2 YENEEA. The CDR3 length is 16 residues. V dropped 6 bases and J dropped 3; count of bases not matched to a gene: 6. CDR3 amino acids: CASSLRTSGGTDTQYF. For the CDR3, the DNA is TGTGCCAGCAGTCTAAGGACTAGCGGGGGAACAGATACGCAGTATTTT.

This clone has just a few counts. This chain uses TRBV5-1 with TRBJ1-1; D may be TRBD1 (5 bases). CDR1 is SGHRS and CDR2 is YFSETQ in the germline V gene. Trimming stripped 4 bases from V and 1 base from J, with 11 bases between. This CDR3 has 14 residues. CDR3 bases: TGCGCCAGCAGCCCCGCGAGGGGGAACACTGAAGCTTTCTTT. This translates into CASSPARGNTEAFF.

This clone has only one observation. Different DNA sequences within this sample yield the same CDR3. The chain has TRBV5-4 and TRBJ2-7; 10 bases fit TRBD2. CDR3 length: 15 amino acids. J lost 3 bases, V lost 0 bases, and 3 bases had no gene match. Germline-derived CDR1 and CDR2 are SGHNT and YYREEE (reference sequence). The CDR3 protein is CASSLGLAGDYEQYF. The CDR3 nucleotides read TGTGCCAGCAGCTTGGGGCTAGCGGGGGACTACGAGCAGTACTTC. Full variable domain (missing parts from reference TRBV5-4 and TRBJ2-7): ETGVTQSPTHLIKTRGQQVTLRCSSQSGHNTVSWYQQALGQGPQFIFQYYREEENGRGNFPPRFSGLQFPNYSSELNVNALELDDSALYLCASSLGLAGDYEQYFGPGTRLTVT.

The gene calls are TRBV2 and TRBJ2-7, with 14 bases lining up with TRBD2. V gave up 6 bases and J gave up 6 bases; unmatched junction bases: 10. This CDR3 comprises 16 residues. Germline CDR1 and CDR2: SNHLY and FYNNEI. DNA for the CDR3: TGTGCCAGCAGCACAGGGACTAGCGGGAGTCGGAGCGAGCAGTACTTC. Protein: CASSTGTSGSRSEQYF.

This clone was detected once. The V and J genes are TRBV18 and TRBJ1-1; D is unresolved. The ends were cut back, 2 bases at V and 5 bases at J, with 12 bases in the middle. This CDR3 has 14 residues. Germline CDR1 and CDR2: KGHSH and LQKENI. CDR3 DNA sequence: TGTGCCAGCTCACCAAATTCAATTTGGACTGAAGCTTTCTTT. Translating it yields CASSPNSIWTEAFF.

As regards this clone: This specimen includes other DNA sequences encoding the same CDR3. The chain has TRBV7-2 and TRBJ2-1; a weak D match, TRBD2 (6 bases). The germline gives CDR1 SGHTA, CDR2 FQGNSA. Trimming cost V 3 bases and J 1 base, with 7 bases left between them. This CDR3 is built from 14 residues. CDR3 residues: CASSFGGSYNEQFF. In DNA form, the CDR3 reads TGTGCCAGCAGCTTTGGGGGGTCCTACAATGAGCAGTTCTTC. The full variable domain, rest sourced from reference TRBV7-2 and TRBJ2-1, is GAGVSQSPSNKVTEKGKDVELRCDPISGHTALYWYRQSLGQGLEFLIYFQGNSAPDKSGLPSDRFSAERTGGSVSTLTIQRTQQEDSAVYLCASSFGGSYNEQFFGPGTRLTVL.

V is TRBV28 and J is TRBJ1-6; D not resolved. Germline CDR1 and CDR2: MDHEN and SYDVKM. The V and J ends lost 5 bases and 9 bases respectively, with 8 bases between them. CDR3 length: 12 residues. The CDR3 DNA is TGTGCCAGCAGTAACAGTTTTTCACCCCTCCACTTT. Amino acids: CASSNSFSPLHF.

The chain carries TRBV18 and TRBJ2-2; D call uncertain. Trimming stripped 3 bases from V and 4 bases from J, with 6 bases between. The germline V gene has CDR1 KGHSH and CDR2 LQKENI. The CDR3 totals 13 residues. The CDR3 bases are TGTGCCAGCTCACCTGTGGGCACCGGGGAGCTGTTTTTT. Its translation: CASSPVGTGELFF.

This chain connects TRBV30 to TRBJ1-2, with D possibly TRBD1 on 5 matching bases. The CDR3 length is 14 residues. Looked up from germline, CDR1 is GTSNPN and CDR2 is SVGIG (reference sequence). The V end lost 2 bases, the J end lost 4 bases, and 14 bases lay between the germline ends. Here the CDR3 DNA reads TGTGCCTGGAGTAGGGGCCTCGAATTCTATGGCTACACCTTC. Residues: CAWSRGLEFYGYTF.